Shown below are 15 T cell receptor beta chains from a single sample sequenced in a study of tumor-infiltrating lymphocytes in oesophageal squamous cell carcinoma. TCRdb reprocessed the PCR reads with MiXCR, giving one entry per CDR3 protein. The table records more than 7,000 distinct CDR3 sequences, 60% to 75% of them present only once. Sequenced sample: esophageal tumor tissue. These receptors were obtained from a female donor with esophageal squamous cell carcinoma.

The rearrangement uses TRBV7-3 and TRBJ2-3; D is undetermined. This CDR3 comprises 14 residues. Germline assignment: CDR1 SGHTA and CDR2 FQGTGA. Between the trimmed V and J ends, which lost 3 bases and 0 bases, there was a span of 7 bases. The CDR3 sequence: CASSFGRSTDTQYF. As DNA, the CDR3 is TGTGCCAGCAGCTTCGGGCGCAGCACAGATACGCAGTATTTT.

This clonotype was detected a few times. The J gene is TRBJ1-6, the V gene TRBV7-2; D not resolved. The CDR3 has 15 residues. CDR1 is SGHTA and CDR2 is FQGNSA in the germline V gene. The V end was cut by 5 bases, the J end by 10 bases, with 18 bases between. The CDR3: CASSRSGSISSPLHF. The CDR3 DNA follows: TGTGCCAGCAGCCGCTCCGGGAGTATTAGCTCACCCCTCCACTTT. Together with reference TRBV7-2 and TRBJ1-6, the CDR3 gives the full variable domain: GAGVSQSPSNKVTEKGKDVELRCDPISGHTALYWYRQSLGQGLEFLIYFQGNSAPDKSGLPSDRFSAERTGGSVSTLTIQRTQQEDSAVYLCASSRSGSISSPLHFGNGTRLTVT.

This clonotype was recorded a few times. The V gene is TRBV7-9, the J gene TRBJ2-5; D not resolved. Germline lookup yields CDR1 SEHNR and CDR2 FQNEAQ (reference sequence). CDR3 length equals 13 residues. V was clipped by 2 bases and J by 3 bases, with 7 bases between them. This CDR3 is CASSLRAEETQYF. The CDR3 DNA sequence: TGTGCCAGCAGCTTACGGGCTGAAGAGACCCAGTACTTC.

The chain uses TRBV7-2 and TRBJ2-7; either TRBD1 or TRBD2 may supply D (5 bases each). In germline, CDR1 is SGHTA, CDR2 FQGNSA. The CDR3 runs to 15 residues. Trimming cost V 5 bases and J 7 bases, with 21 bases left between them. This chain's CDR3 is CASSRDRRSYNEQYF. CDR3 in DNA: TGTGCCAGCAGCCGGGACCGTCGTTCCTACAATGAGCAGTACTTC.

Of note for this clonotype: As the CDR3 is not closed by the conserved phenylalanine or tryptophan, this likely results from a read error. The chain carries TRBV6-2 or TRBV6-3 and TRBJ2-3; D unclear. From germline, CDR1 is MNHEY and CDR2 SVGEGT. The CDR3 runs to 16 residues. V was cut by 2 bases and J by 2 bases, with 14 bases left in between. In DNA, the CDR3 is TGTGCCAGCAGTTACGCGGCTGGACCCACCACAGATACGCAGTATCTT. The encoded protein is CASSYAAGPTTDTQYL.

A few counts support this clonotype. This CDR3 is missing its conserved last phenylalanine or tryptophan, likely due to a read error. It is unclear where the CDR3 begins or ends on the DNA, so no DNA is shown, and the CDR3 is as TCRdb lists it. This chain uses TRBV6-6 with TRBJ2-1. The CDR3 is made up of 12 amino acids, end residues included. Germline V gives CDR1 MNHNY, CDR2 SVGAGI (reference sequence). The CDR3 loop is CASSYPGYTFGS.

Here the CDR3 reads CASSLGLARGNEQYF. DNA of the CDR3: TGTGCCAGCAGCTTAGGACTAGCGCGTGGCAATGAGCAGTACTTC. The genes are TRBV11-3 and TRBJ2-5; 8 bases agree with TRBD2. V gave up 1 base and J gave up 11 bases; unmatched junction bases: 12. Germline V CDR1 and CDR2: SGHNT, YENEEA. This CDR3 is built from 15 residues.

The gene calls are TRBV7-2 and TRBJ2-5; 8 positions agree with TRBD1. This CDR3 spans 15 amino acids. Germline assignment: CDR1 SGHTA and CDR2 FQGNSA. The junction had 12 bases not matched to a gene; V was cut back by 10 bases and J by 2 bases. DNA of the CDR3: TGTGCCATCGCACTTCAGGGGGCGAGACAAGAGACCCAGTACTTC. Residues: CAIALQGARQETQYF.

As regards this clonotype: The CDR3 end shows no conserved phenylalanine or tryptophan, and so a read error is likely. The limits of the CDR3 on the DNA are not certain, so only TCRdb's listed CDR3 is given. The chain recombines TRBV7-3 with TRBJ2-5; the table's D call of TRBD2 was not tested on the DNA. The CDR3 is 15 amino acids in total, end residues counted. Germline CDR1 and CDR2: SGHTA and FQGTGA. The CDR3 region is CASSLAGSYGYTFGS.

The chain employs TRBV6-8 and TRBJ2-4; TRBD1 might be the D (6 bases). TRBJ2-7 explains the end of the DNA better; the J call may be wrong. The CDR3 totals 15 residues. From germline, CDR1 is MNHGY and CDR2 SAAAGT. As DNA, the CDR3 is TGTGCCAGCAGTCATCGCTATCCACAGGGCTACGAGCAGTACTTC. Protein product: CASSHRYPQGYEQYF.

The chain carries TRBV6-6 and TRBJ2-1, with D uncertain. The J call may be faulty, since TRBJ2-5 better matches the DNA end. Germline V gene lookup returns CDR1 MNHNY and CDR2 SVGAGI (reference sequence). The CDR3 spans 13 residues. CDR3 DNA sequence: TGTGCCAGCAGTTACGGGGTAGAGGCGCCCCAGTACTTC. Translation gives CASSYGVEAPQYF.

The chain is built from TRBV24-1 and TRBJ2-3; D is undetermined. Germline lookup yields CDR1 KGHDR and CDR2 SFDVKD. Trimming removed 9 bases from V and 2 bases from J, with 11 bases in between. This CDR3 region has 13 residues. DNA of the CDR3: TGTGCCACCTACGACTTCTCCACAGATACGCAGTATTTT. It specifies CATYDFSTDTQYF.

There are a few counts of this clonotype. The gene calls are TRBV7-6 and TRBJ2-4, with 9 nucleotides matching TRBD2. The J call may be mistaken, given a closer DNA end match to TRBJ2-7. The CDR3 is made up of 17 amino acids. Germline V gene data show CDR1 as SGHVS and CDR2 as FNYEAQ. Written as DNA, the CDR3 is TGTGCCAGCAGCTTAGCATTAGCGGGAGAGTCATACGACGAGCAGTACTTC. Translation gives CASSLALAGESYDEQYF.

This sequence joins TRBV6-5 and TRBJ2-3; 9 bases map to TRBD1. The closer fit of TRBJ2-5 to the DNA end suggests the J call may be wrong. Per germline, CDR1 MNHEY and CDR2 SVGAGI. The CDR3 runs 15 residues. Here the CDR3 DNA reads TGTGCCAGCAGTTACCACACAGGGGGCGGTGAGACCCAGTACTTC. The encoded protein is CASSYHTGGGETQYF.

Comment on this clonotype: Germline and junction disagree at one end, which may indicate a read error. The chain has TRBV7-9 and TRBJ2-4, with D possibly matching TRBD1 (5 bases). The CDR3 length is 14 residues. Germline values: CDR1 SEHNR, CDR2 FQNEAQ (reference sequence). The chain's CDR3 is CASSRDSENSPLHF. The CDR3 DNA is TGTGCCAGCAGCCGCGACAGTGAGAATTCACCCCTCCACTTC.